These 25 T cell receptor beta chains were all obtained from the same sample, sequenced in a study of metastatic and nonmetastatic thyroid tumors. MiXCR re-clonotyped the PCR reads for TCRdb. The sample carries 30,000 to 40,000 clones, roughly 12% recorded once. Thyroid surgery had not been preceded by any treatment in any patient. The specimen sequenced was blood. These receptor sequences come from a female donor with papillary thyroid cancer or a benign thyroid nodule (not recorded which). Some clones in this sample may be carry-over from other donors' samples.

On this clone: This may arise from a read error, as a much more abundant clone is one base away. The chain is built from TRBV4-2 and TRBJ1-1, with 8 bases aligning to TRBD1. J lost 7 bases, V lost 7 bases, and 8 bases had no gene match. The CDR3 is 13 amino acids. Germline loops: CDR1 LGHNA, CDR2 YNFKEQ. The CDR3 spells CASIPPDRDEAFF. DNA of the CDR3: TGTGCCAGCATCCCCCCGGACAGGGATGAAGCTTTCTTT.

Turning to this clone: A read error may explain this, as a much larger clone is one base away. This rearrangement joins TRBV5-4 to TRBJ2-2, with D perhaps matching TRBD1 (5 bases). There are 13 residues in the CDR3. The germline CDR1 and CDR2 sequences are SGHNT and YYREEE (reference sequence). In DNA form, the CDR3 reads TGTGCCATCAGCTTAGGGGCTCCCGGGGAGCTGTTTTTT. Its translation: CAISLGAPGELFF.

This clone was seen many times. J is TRBJ1-1 and V is TRBV5-1; no reliable D call. V gave up 2 bases and J gave up 6 bases, with 8 bases separating them. The germline V gene encodes CDR1 SGHRS and CDR2 YFSETQ. The CDR3 extends over 12 amino acids. CDR3 nucleotides: TGCGCCAGCAGCTTTGGCACAGCTGAAGCTTTCTTT. Translated, it gives CASSFGTAEAFF.

There are many counts of this clone. V gene TRBV5-6 combines with J gene TRBJ2-6; D is undetermined. There are 17 residues in the CDR3. The germline V gene has CDR1 SGHDT and CDR2 YYEEEE. Trimming shortened V by 0 bases and J by 2 bases, and 12 bases separated the two germline ends. Here the CDR3 reads CASSLVGFNAGANVLTF. The CDR3 nucleotides are TGTGCCAGCAGCTTGGTAGGATTCAACGCTGGGGCCAACGTCCTGACTTTC.

In the case of this clone: A junction end diverges from the germline sequence, so it may reflect a read error. The chain couples TRBV30 to TRBJ1-1; TRBD1 matches 9 bases. The CDR3 extends over 15 amino acids. CDR1 and CDR2 from the germline V gene are GTSNPN and SVGIG (reference sequence). The CDR3 DNA is TGTGCCTGGAGTGTATGGGGACAGGGTGGCACTGAAGCCCTCTTT. This gives the protein CAWSVWGQGGTEALF.

This clone is categorized as medium-sized (0.01 to 0.1%). The rearrangement uses TRBV6-1 and TRBJ1-6; possibly TRBD1 for D (6 bases). Germline V gives CDR1 MNHNS, CDR2 SASEGT. Trimming took 5 bases from V and 9 from J, leaving 20 bases between them. This CDR3 has 16 amino acids. CDR3 protein: CASSSLTGYGGSPLHF. The CDR3 region has the DNA TGTGCCAGCAGTTCCCTCACAGGGTATGGGGGTTCACCCCTCCACTTT.

As for this clone: A junction end diverges from the germline sequence, so it may reflect a read error. The V call is TRBV12-3 or TRBV12-4, the J call TRBJ2-5; D is ambiguous. The CDR3 is made up of 14 amino acids. The CDR3 loop is CASSPPRGLETQHF. The CDR3 DNA reads as TGTGCCAGCAGTCCCCCGCGTGGCTTGGAGACCCAGCACTTC.

This clone has at least ten counts. V is TRBV19 and J is TRBJ2-2; D unresolved. The CDR3 runs 15 residues. Germline assignment: CDR1 LNHDA and CDR2 SQIVND (reference sequence). Trimming removed 3 bases from V and 6 bases from J, with 14 bases in between. The CDR3 coding sequence is TGTGCCAGTAGTATCGCCTTCGGTGTGGCCGGGGAGCTGTTTTTT. Its protein is CASSIAFGVAGELFF.

This clone was counted many times. This sample includes further DNA sequences coding for the same CDR3. The genes are TRBV7-2 and TRBJ1-1; 9 positions agree with TRBD1. The CDR3 spans 15 residues. Germline values: CDR1 SGHTA, CDR2 FQGNSA. With 3 bases clipped from V and 0 bases from J, the junction kept 2 bases outside the gene matches. The CDR3 DNA sequence: TGTGCCAGCAGCTTGACAGGGGGATTGAACACTGAAGCTTTCTTT. Protein: CASSLTGGLNTEAFF.

The V gene is TRBV20-1, the J gene TRBJ2-2; 7 bases fit TRBD1. After removal of 5 bases from V and 6 bases from J, the junction contained 0 bases not matched to a gene. Germline V lookup: CDR1 DFQATT, CDR2 SNEGSKA (reference sequence). The CDR3 covers 11 residues. This chain's CDR3 is CSAQGAGELFF. The CDR3, as DNA: TGCAGTGCTCAGGGGGCCGGGGAGCTGTTTTTT.

This clone has at least ten counts. The V call is TRBV19, the J call TRBJ1-6, with D perhaps TRBD1 (5 bases). With 3 bases removed from V and 7 bases from J, the gap between germline ends came to 16 bases. The CDR3 covers 16 residues. Per germline, CDR1 LNHDA and CDR2 SQIVND (reference sequence). CDR3 residues: CASSMRGEASNSPLHF. The CDR3 nucleotides are TGTGCCAGTAGTATGCGAGGGGAGGCGAGCAATTCACCCCTCCACTTT.

Notes on this clone: The identical CDR3 is also encoded by other nucleotide sequences in the sample. V and J are TRBV18 and TRBJ1-5; possible D gene TRBD1, 6 bases. Germline-derived CDR1 and CDR2 are KGHSH and LQKENI. The CDR3 has 16 residues. Trimming took off 6 bases at V and 5 bases at J, with 20 bases between the two ends. CDR3 in DNA: TGTGCCAGCTCGTCGGGAGAGACAGGCCAACATCAGCCCCAGCATTTT. Encoded protein: CASSSGETGQHQPQHF.

This clone was seen only a few times. The chain joins TRBV28 to TRBJ2-3, with D perhaps matching TRBD1 (6 bases). The CDR3 consists of 14 residues. Trimming took off 10 bases at V and 2 bases at J, with 16 bases between the two ends. Germline CDR1 is MDHEN and CDR2 is SYDVKM. The CDR3 loop reads CANRQGTFTDTQYF. DNA for the CDR3: TGTGCCAACAGACAAGGGACATTCACAGATACGCAGTATTTT.

This clone occurred many times. This rearrangement joins TRBV20-1 to TRBJ1-1; D gene ambiguous. Germline CDR1 is DFQATT and CDR2 is SNEGSKA (reference sequence). The V end lost 1 base, the J end lost 0 bases, and 18 bases lay between the germline ends. The CDR3 is made up of 17 amino acids. CDR3 sequence (DNA): TGCAGTGCTAGAGTATCGGGGAAGGGCGAGTTGAACACTGAAGCTTTCTTT. Translation gives CSARVSGKGELNTEAFF.

This clone has at least ten counts. The same CDR3 also results from other DNA sequences found in this sample. This chain uses TRBV29-1 with TRBJ2-7; 7 bases line up with TRBD1. The V and J ends lost 7 bases and 7 bases, in that order; junction bases with no gene match: 13. Germline V gene data show CDR1 as SQVTM and CDR2 as ANQGSEA. The CDR3 totals 13 residues. CDR3 loop: CSGLTGAPREQYF. CDR3 DNA: TGCAGCGGTCTTACAGGGGCGCCCAGGGAGCAGTACTTC.

The sample holds many counts of this clone. The rearrangement uses TRBV20-1 and TRBJ2-5, with TRBD2 matching 7 bases. The CDR3 has 14 residues. The V segment lost 0 bases and the J segment 2 bases; nucleotides outside the gene matches: 3. Germline loops: CDR1 DFQATT, CDR2 SNEGSKA (reference sequence). The CDR3 sequence is CSAREGGRQETQYF. In nucleotides, the CDR3 is TGCAGTGCTAGAGAGGGAGGGCGTCAAGAGACCCAGTACTTC.

This clone has at least ten counts. The rearrangement links TRBV25-1 to TRBJ2-3, with TRBD2 matching 9 bases. Losses at the gene ends were 6 bases for V and 2 bases for J; bases not matched to a gene: 6. Germline V gene sequence: CDR1 MGHDK, CDR2 SYGVNS. The CDR3 has 15 residues. The CDR3 DNA reads TGTGCCAGCAGCCCGACTAGCGGTGACACAGATACGCAGTATTTT. The encoded protein is CASSPTSGDTDTQYF.

Concerning this clone itself: The conserved phenylalanine or tryptophan normally closing the CDR3 is absent here, so this likely arose from a read error. The chain combines TRBV11-2 with TRBJ2-3; possible D gene TRBD2, 5 bases. This CDR3 comprises 13 residues. CDR1 and CDR2 from the germline V gene are SGHAT and FQNNGV. Trimming took 0 bases from V and 8 from J, leaving 9 bases between them. This CDR3 is CASSLERTSTQYS. The CDR3 DNA follows: TGTGCCAGCAGCTTAGAGAGAACTAGTACGCAGTATTCT.

This clone was found many times. A much larger clone lies a single base off, so this may be a read error. This CDR3 is also generated by other DNA sequences in the sample. The chain carries TRBV7-2 and TRBJ2-7; D is possibly TRBD2 (5 bases). The ends were cut back, 10 bases at V and 7 bases at J, with 14 bases in the middle. CDR1 is SGHTA and CDR2 is FQGNSA in the germline V gene. The CDR3 has 11 amino acids. The CDR3 here is CATLVKREQYF. DNA for the CDR3: TGTGCCACTCTCGTTAAGCGGGAGCAGTACTTC.

This clone was picked up many times. The rearrangement uses TRBV29-1 and TRBJ1-5, with 10 bases lining up with TRBD1. CDR3 length: 14 residues. Trimming at V came to 4 bases and at J to 4 bases, leaving 4 bases not matched to a gene. The germline gives CDR1 SQVTM, CDR2 ANQGSEA. The CDR3 DNA reads as TGCAGCGTTGCCGCGGGACAGGGGAATCAGCCCCAGCATTTT. It codes for CSVAAGQGNQPQHF. The full variable domain, completed using reference TRBV29-1 and TRBJ1-5, is SAVISQKPSRDICQRGTSLTIQCQVDSQVTMMFWYRQQPGQSLTLIATANQGSEATYESGFVIDKFPISRPNLTFSTLTVSNMSPEDSSIYLCSVAAGQGNQPQHFGDGTRLSIL.

This clone appeared many times. The genes are TRBV7-3 and TRBJ2-3, with 8 bases lining up with TRBD2. This CDR3 is built from 15 residues. Per the germline V gene, CDR1 is SGHTA and CDR2 is FQGTGA. The junction had 5 bases not matched to a gene; V was cut back by 5 bases and J by 1 base. The CDR3 region is CASSPPAGGTDTQYF. The CDR3 region has the DNA TGTGCCAGCAGCCCCCCAGCGGGAGGCACAGATACGCAGTATTTT.

On this clone itself: The CDR3 carries no conserved terminal phenylalanine or tryptophan, so it likely arises from a read error. The chain employs TRBV6-1 and TRBJ2-7, with 9 bases matching TRBD2. After removal of 5 bases from V and 7 bases from J, the junction contained 12 bases not matched to a gene. This CDR3 region has 15 residues. The V gene's germline CDR1 is MNHNS and CDR2 SASEGT. This chain's CDR3 is CASSIAGVELGEQYL. CDR3 sequence (DNA): TGTGCCAGCAGTATAGCGGGAGTCGAACTTGGGGAGCAGTACTTA.

This clone was counted many times. The V and J genes are TRBV24-1 and TRBJ2-3; 9 bases match TRBD1. CDR3 size: 16 residues. The J segment lost 5 bases and the V segment lost 4 bases, leaving 9 bases of the junction unmatched. Germline V gene data show CDR1 as KGHDR and CDR2 as SFDVKD. The CDR3 loop is CATSEPGTGSQDTQYF. Written as DNA, the CDR3 is TGTGCCACCAGTGAACCTGGGACAGGGAGTCAAGATACGCAGTATTTT.

This clone was seen repeatedly, ten times or more. This chain links TRBV10-3 with TRBJ1-1; D is uncertain. From germline, CDR1 is ENHRY and CDR2 SYGVKD. This CDR3 contains 16 residues. The V and J ends lost 4 bases and 5 bases respectively, with 20 bases between them. The CDR3 loop is CAISARSETRGTEAFF. Written as DNA, the CDR3 is TGTGCCATCAGTGCTCGCTCCGAAACTCGGGGAACTGAAGCTTTCTTT.

About this clone itself: A read error may produce the germline difference seen at one junction end. The chain combines TRBV6-1 with TRBJ1-5, with D uncertain. This CDR3 is 10 amino acids long. Germline values: CDR1 MNHNS, CDR2 SASEGT. The CDR3 sequence: CASYNQTQHF. CDR3 sequence (DNA): TGTGCCAGCTATAATCAGACCCAGCATTTT.